Following are 14 T cell receptor beta chains from one sample sequenced in a study of CD8 T cells in ankylosing spondylitis. Study results and caveats: What appeared characteristic of ankylosing spondylitis blood was a TCR beta motif of several highly homologous variants.

These TCRs' antigens remain unknown. TCRdb ran MiXCR on the 5' RACE reads and lists one entry per CDR3 protein. This sample has fewer than 450,000 distinct CDR3 sequences, with roughly 18% found just once. The sample consisted of blood, either unsorted or a sorted T cell fraction (not recorded which). The source is a male donor with ankylosing spondylitis.

The gene calls are TRBV2 and TRBJ1-2; no clear D gene. This CDR3 spans 12 amino acids. The V gene lost 4 bases and the J gene lost 4 bases, with 7 bases spanning the gap. Germline-derived CDR1 and CDR2 are SNHLY and FYNNEI. CDR3 sequence: CASSVGTYGYTF. The CDR3 nucleotides are TGTGCCAGCAGTGTCGGAACCTATGGCTACACCTTC.

V and J are TRBV2 and TRBJ2-2; 8 bases line up with TRBD1. With V trimmed by 7 bases and J by 5 bases, 12 bases remained unmatched. Germline values: CDR1 SNHLY, CDR2 FYNNEI. This CDR3 is 16 amino acids long. CDR3 nucleotide sequence: TGTGCCAGCACCCAAGGACAGGGCAGGGGGACCGGGGAGCTGTTTTTT. This gives the protein CASTQGQGRGTGELFF.

This clonotype has a count of ten or more. This chain connects TRBV4-1 to TRBJ2-5; D possibly matches TRBD1 or TRBD2 (6 bases each). Germline V CDR1 and CDR2: MGHRA, YSYEKL. The CDR3 is 15 amino acids. V was shortened by 1 base and J by 5 bases, with 14 bases between the two germline ends. The CDR3 DNA sequence: TGCGCCAGCAGCCAAGGGTTGGGGGGCATGGAGACCCAGTACTTC. It codes for CASSQGLGGMETQYF.

This clonotype was seen a handful of times. The genes are TRBV5-1 and TRBJ2-7; D perhaps matches TRBD2 (6 bases). The CDR3 has 16 amino acids. Per the germline V gene, CDR1 is SGHRS and CDR2 is YFSETQ. V was trimmed by 4 bases and J by 3 bases, leaving 20 bases between them. The CDR3 DNA follows: TGCGCCAGCAGCCACTCAGGAGCGGGCCCCGACTACGAGCAGTACTTC. It is translated as CASSHSGAGPDYEQYF.

The rearrangement uses TRBV10-3 and TRBJ2-3; 7 nucleotides line up with TRBD1. The J segment lost 1 base and the V segment lost 7 bases, leaving 2 bases of the junction unmatched. This CDR3 comprises 13 residues. The germline gives CDR1 ENHRY, CDR2 SYGVKD. The CDR3 coding sequence is TGTGCCATCATGGGGACAGGCACAGATACGCAGTATTTT. Its protein is CAIMGTGTDTQYF.

This clonotype was observed a handful of times. The chain is built from TRBV16 and TRBJ1-2, with a tentative D call TRBD1 (6 bases). The CDR3 is 15 amino acids. CDR1 and CDR2 from the germline V gene are KGHSY and FQNENV. V was cut by 2 bases and J by 5 bases, with 15 bases left in between. Written as DNA, the CDR3 is TGTGCCAGCAGCCAAACGCAAGAGGGGGTATATGGCTACACCTTC. Translating it yields CASSQTQEGVYGYTF.

This chain uses TRBV5-1 with TRBJ1-4; 7 positions agree with TRBD1. The CDR3 length is 15 residues. Per the germline V gene, CDR1 is SGHRS and CDR2 is YFSETQ. The junction had 8 bases not matched to a gene; V was cut back by 7 bases and J by 2 bases. The CDR3 loop reads CASRSQGSTNEKLFF. The CDR3, as DNA: TGCGCCAGCCGATCACAGGGGAGTACTAATGAAAAACTGTTTTTT.

A single count supports this clonotype. This chain joins TRBV6-5 and TRBJ2-7; 10 bases agree with TRBD1. The V segment lost 2 bases and the J segment 2 bases; nucleotides outside the gene matches: 6. The CDR3 totals 16 residues. Looked up from germline, CDR1 is MNHEY and CDR2 is SVGAGI. CDR3 nucleotide sequence: TGTGCCAGCAGTTACGCCCAGGACAGGGGGGCCTACGAGCAGTACTTC. Its protein product is CASSYAQDRGAYEQYF.

The rearrangement links TRBV6-1 to TRBJ2-7; maybe TRBD2 (6 bases). Trimming cost V 4 bases and J 0 bases, with 16 bases left between them. CDR1 and CDR2 (germline): MNHNS, SASEGT. CDR3 length equals 16 residues. As DNA, the CDR3 is TGTGCCAGCAGTGTTGCCGGGGCCGGGAGCTCCTACGAGCAGTACTTC. Its protein is CASSVAGAGSSYEQYF.

This chain joins TRBV30 and TRBJ1-1; D may be TRBD1 (5 bases). Germline V gene lookup returns CDR1 GTSNPN and CDR2 SVGIG (reference sequence). The CDR3 runs to 11 residues. Trimming shortened V by 2 bases and J by 8 bases, and 9 bases separated the two germline ends. The CDR3 bases are TGTGCCTGGAGTAGCAGGGAAGAAGCTTTCTTT. This gives the protein CAWSSREEAFF.

The V call is TRBV6-2 or TRBV6-3, the J call TRBJ1-5; D is undetermined. Trimming cost V 2 bases and J 0 bases, with 11 bases left between them. This CDR3 is 16 amino acids long. Germline-derived CDR1 and CDR2 are MNHEY and SVGEGT. The CDR3 DNA reads as TGTGCCAGCAGTTACGGGCAGTACAATAGCAATCAGCCCCAGCATTTT. Residues: CASSYGQYNSNQPQHF.

This clonotype was detected a few times. The rearrangement joins TRBV28 to TRBJ2-3; D is possibly TRBD2 (7 bases). V was cut by 2 bases and J by 0 bases, with 15 bases left in between. Germline V gene sequence: CDR1 MDHEN, CDR2 SYDVKM. This CDR3 comprises 17 residues. The CDR3 is CASSLNGRDTSTDTQYF. The CDR3 region has the DNA TGTGCCAGCAGTTTAAATGGGAGGGACACTAGCACAGATACGCAGTATTTT.

The gene calls are TRBV24-1 and TRBJ2-1, with D perhaps TRBD1 or TRBD2 (6 bases each). This CDR3 has 13 amino acids. Germline assignment: CDR1 KGHDR and CDR2 SFDVKD. The germline V and J ends were trimmed by 7 bases and 8 bases, with 14 bases remaining between them. CDR3 DNA sequence: TGTGCCACCAGGGTCGGGGGCAGCGATGAGCAGTTCTTC. This codes for CATRVGGSDEQFF.

This clonotype has only a few counts. V gene TRBV30 combines with J gene TRBJ2-4, with TRBD1 matching 10 bases. Trimming at V came to 2 bases and at J to 1 base, leaving 5 bases not matched to a gene. Germline-derived CDR1 and CDR2 are GTSNPN and SVGIG (reference sequence). This CDR3 has 16 amino acids. This CDR3 is CAWSWRTGGAKNIQYF. Written as DNA, the CDR3 is TGTGCCTGGAGTTGGAGGACAGGGGGTGCCAAAAACATTCAGTACTTC.